This T cell receptor beta chain was obtained from a study of radiotherapy plus CTLA-4 blockade in lung cancer. Comments on this clone: Its antigen is as yet unknown.

In chemo-refractory metastatic non-small-cell lung cancer, patients got ipilimumab CTLA-4 blockade together with focal radiation. Trimming pared 4 bases from V and 1 base from J, leaving 17 bases between. Per germline, CDR1 SGDLS and CDR2 YYNGEE. CDR3 length: 16 amino acids. Study outcomes and limitations: Early clone dynamics of blood T cells, plus interferon-beta, reportedly predicted response best. After radiotherapy and ipilimumab, tumor-derived clones expanded in peripheral blood.

Clones were read by immunoSEQ multiplex PCR, and TCRdb kept only the in-frame ones, dropping some. The data contain tens of thousands of clones, about four fifths of them singletons. The source material was peripheral blood, sampled from a patient treated with radiotherapy plus ipilimumab. The genes are TRBV9 and TRBJ1-2; no definite D call. The TCR comes from a human donor with non-small cell lung cancer whose response to radiotherapy plus ipilimumab could not be evaluated. The CDR3 loop is CASSPTTYPGNYGYTF. DNA of the CDR3: TGTGCCAGCAGCCCCACTACGTACCCCGGTAACTATGGCTACACCTTC.